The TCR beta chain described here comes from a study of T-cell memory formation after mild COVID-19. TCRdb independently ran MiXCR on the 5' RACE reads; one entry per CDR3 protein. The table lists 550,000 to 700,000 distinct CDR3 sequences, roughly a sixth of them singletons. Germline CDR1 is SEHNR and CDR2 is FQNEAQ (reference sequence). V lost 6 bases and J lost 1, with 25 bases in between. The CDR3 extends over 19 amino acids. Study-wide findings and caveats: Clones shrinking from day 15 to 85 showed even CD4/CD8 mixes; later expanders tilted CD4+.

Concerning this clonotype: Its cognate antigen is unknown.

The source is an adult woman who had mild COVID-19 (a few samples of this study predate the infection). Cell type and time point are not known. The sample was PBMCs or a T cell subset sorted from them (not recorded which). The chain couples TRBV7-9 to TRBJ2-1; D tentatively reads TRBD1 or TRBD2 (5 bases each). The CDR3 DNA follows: TGTGCCAGCAGTTTTGGGGACCTCAGGGTCCGTGGTTCCTACAATGAGCAGTTCTTC. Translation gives CASSFGDLRVRGSYNEQFF.